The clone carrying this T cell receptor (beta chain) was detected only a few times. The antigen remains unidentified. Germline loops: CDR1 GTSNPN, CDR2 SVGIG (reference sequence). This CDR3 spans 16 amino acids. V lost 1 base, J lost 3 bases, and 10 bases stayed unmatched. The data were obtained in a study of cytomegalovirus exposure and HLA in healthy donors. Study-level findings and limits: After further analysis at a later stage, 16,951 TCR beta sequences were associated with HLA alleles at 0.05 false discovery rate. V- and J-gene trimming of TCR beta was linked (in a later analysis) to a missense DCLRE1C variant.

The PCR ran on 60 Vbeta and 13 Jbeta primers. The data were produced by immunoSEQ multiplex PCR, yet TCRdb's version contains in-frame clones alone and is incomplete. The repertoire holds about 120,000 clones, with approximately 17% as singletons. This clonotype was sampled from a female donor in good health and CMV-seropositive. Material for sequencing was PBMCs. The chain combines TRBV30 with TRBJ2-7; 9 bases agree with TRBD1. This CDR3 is CAWSDFGTGILYEQYF. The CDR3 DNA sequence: TGTGCCTGGAGTGACTTTGGGACAGGGATCCTCTACGAGCAGTACTTC.